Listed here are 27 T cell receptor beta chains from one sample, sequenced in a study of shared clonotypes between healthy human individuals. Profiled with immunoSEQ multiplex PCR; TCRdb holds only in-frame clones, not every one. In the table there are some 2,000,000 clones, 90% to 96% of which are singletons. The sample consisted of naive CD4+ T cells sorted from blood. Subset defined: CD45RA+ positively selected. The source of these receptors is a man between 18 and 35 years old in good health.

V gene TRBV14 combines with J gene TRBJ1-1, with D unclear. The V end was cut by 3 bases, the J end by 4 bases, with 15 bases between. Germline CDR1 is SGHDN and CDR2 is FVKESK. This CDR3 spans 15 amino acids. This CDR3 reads CASSQPGSGRTEAFF. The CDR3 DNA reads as TGTGCCAGCAGCCAGCCCGGGAGTGGGCGCACTGAAGCTTTCTTT.

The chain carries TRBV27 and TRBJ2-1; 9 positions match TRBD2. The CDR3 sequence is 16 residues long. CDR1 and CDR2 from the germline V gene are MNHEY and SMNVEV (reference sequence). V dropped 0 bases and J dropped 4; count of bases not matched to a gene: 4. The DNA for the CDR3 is TGTGCCAGCAGTTTATCCGCTAGCGGGGATTACAATGAGCAGTTCTTC. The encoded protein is CASSLSASGDYNEQFF.

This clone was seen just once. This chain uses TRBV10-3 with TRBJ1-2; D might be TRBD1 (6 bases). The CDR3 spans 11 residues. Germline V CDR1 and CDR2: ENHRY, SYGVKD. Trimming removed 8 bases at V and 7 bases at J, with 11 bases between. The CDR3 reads CAIFGGGGYTF. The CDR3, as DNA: TGTGCCATCTTCGGGGGCGGTGGCTACACCTTC.

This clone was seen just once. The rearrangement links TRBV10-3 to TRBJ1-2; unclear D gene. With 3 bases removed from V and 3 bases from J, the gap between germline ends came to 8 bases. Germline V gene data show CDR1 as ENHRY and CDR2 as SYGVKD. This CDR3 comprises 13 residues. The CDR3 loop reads CAISDSSYYGYTF. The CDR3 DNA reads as TGTGCCATCAGTGACTCATCCTACTATGGCTACACCTTC.

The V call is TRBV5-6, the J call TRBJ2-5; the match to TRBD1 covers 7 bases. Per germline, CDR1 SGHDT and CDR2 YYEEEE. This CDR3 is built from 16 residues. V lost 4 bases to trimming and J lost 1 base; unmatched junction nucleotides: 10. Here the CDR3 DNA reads TGTGCCAGCAGCCCCCGGACAGGTTGGATCCAAGAGACCCAGTACTTC. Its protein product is CASSPRTGWIQETQYF.

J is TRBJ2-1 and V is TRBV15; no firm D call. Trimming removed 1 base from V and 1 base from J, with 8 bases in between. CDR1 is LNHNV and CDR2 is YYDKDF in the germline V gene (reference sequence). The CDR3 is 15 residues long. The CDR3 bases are TGTGCCACCAGCAGAGTGCTTGAGTCCTACAATGAGCAGTTCTTC. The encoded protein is CATSRVLESYNEQFF. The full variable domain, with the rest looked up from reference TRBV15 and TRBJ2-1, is DAMVIQNPRYQVTQFGKPVTLSCSQTLNHNVMYWYQQKSSQAPKLLFHYYDKDFNNEADTPDNFQSRRPNTSFCFLDIRSPGLGDTAMYLCATSRVLESYNEQFFGPGTRLTVL.

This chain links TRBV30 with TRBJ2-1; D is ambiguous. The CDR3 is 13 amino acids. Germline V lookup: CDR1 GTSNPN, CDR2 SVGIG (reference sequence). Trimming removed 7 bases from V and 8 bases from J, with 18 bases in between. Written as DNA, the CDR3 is TGTGCCTCTCAGCCTCTCTATATAGATGAGCAGTTCTTC. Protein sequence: CASQPLYIDEQFF.

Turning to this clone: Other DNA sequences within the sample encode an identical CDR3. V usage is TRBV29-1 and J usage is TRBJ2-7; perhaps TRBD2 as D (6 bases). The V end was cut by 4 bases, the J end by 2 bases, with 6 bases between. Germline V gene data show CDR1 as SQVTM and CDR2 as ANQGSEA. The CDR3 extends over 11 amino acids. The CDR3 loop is CSVGGTYEQYF. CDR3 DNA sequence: TGCAGCGTTGGCGGGACCTACGAGCAGTACTTC.

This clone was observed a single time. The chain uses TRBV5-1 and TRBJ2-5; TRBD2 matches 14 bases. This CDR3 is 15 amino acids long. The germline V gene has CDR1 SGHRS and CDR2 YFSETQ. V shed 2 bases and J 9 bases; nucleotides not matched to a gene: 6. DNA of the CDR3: TGCGCCAGCAGCTTTACCCAGACTAGCGGGAGGGCCCAGTACTTC. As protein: CASSFTQTSGRAQYF.

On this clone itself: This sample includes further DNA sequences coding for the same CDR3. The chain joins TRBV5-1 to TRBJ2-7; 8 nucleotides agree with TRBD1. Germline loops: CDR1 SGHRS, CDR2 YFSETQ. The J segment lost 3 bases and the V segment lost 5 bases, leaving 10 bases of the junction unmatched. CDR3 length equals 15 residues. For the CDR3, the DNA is TGCGCCAGCAGGCCCGGGACAGGAGGATTCTACGAGCAGTACTTC. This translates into CASRPGTGGFYEQYF.

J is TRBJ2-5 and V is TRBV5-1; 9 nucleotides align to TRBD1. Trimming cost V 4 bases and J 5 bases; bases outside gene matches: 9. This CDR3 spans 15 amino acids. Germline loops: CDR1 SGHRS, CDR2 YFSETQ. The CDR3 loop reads CASSPRQGVRETQYF. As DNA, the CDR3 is TGCGCCAGCAGCCCCAGACAGGGGGTAAGGGAGACCCAGTACTTC.

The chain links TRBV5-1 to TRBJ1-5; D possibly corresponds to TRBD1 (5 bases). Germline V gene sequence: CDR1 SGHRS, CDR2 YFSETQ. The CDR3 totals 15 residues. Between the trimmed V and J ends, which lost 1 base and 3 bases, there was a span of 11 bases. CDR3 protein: CASSLRGVNNQPQHF. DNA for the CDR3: TGCGCCAGCAGCTTGAGGGGAGTTAACAATCAGCCCCAGCATTTT.

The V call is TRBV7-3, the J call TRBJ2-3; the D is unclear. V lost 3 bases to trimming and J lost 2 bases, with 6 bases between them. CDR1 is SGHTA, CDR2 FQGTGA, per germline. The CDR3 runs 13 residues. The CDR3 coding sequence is TGTGCCAGCAGCTTGCTCCCCACAGATACGCAGTATTTT. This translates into CASSLLPTDTQYF.

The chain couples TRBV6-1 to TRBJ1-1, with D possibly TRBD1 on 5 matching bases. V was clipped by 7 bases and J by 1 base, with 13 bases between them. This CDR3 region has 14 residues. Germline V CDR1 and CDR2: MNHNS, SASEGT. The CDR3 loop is CASIVSTANTEAFF. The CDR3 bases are TGTGCCAGCATCGTATCGACAGCGAACACTGAAGCTTTCTTT.

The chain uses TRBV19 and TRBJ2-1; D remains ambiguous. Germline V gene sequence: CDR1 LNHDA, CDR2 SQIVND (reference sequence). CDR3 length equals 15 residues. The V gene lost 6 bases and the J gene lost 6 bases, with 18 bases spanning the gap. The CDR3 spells CASRADGGVSNEQFF. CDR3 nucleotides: TGTGCCAGTAGGGCGGACGGTGGAGTCTCCAATGAGCAGTTCTTC.

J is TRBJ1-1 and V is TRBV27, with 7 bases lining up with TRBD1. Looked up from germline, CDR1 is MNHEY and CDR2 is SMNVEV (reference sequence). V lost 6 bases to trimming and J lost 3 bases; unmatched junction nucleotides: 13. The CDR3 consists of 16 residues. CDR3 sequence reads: CASRHTGDVTHTEAFF. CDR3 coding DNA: TGTGCCAGCAGACATACAGGGGATGTAACGCACACTGAAGCTTTCTTT.

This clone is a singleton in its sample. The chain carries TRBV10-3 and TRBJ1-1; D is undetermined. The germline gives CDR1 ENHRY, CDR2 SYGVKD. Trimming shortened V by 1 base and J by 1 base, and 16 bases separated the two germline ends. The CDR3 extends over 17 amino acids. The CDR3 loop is CAISEFNPSGRNTEAFF. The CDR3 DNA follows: TGTGCCATCAGTGAGTTCAACCCGTCAGGCCGGAACACTGAAGCTTTCTTT.

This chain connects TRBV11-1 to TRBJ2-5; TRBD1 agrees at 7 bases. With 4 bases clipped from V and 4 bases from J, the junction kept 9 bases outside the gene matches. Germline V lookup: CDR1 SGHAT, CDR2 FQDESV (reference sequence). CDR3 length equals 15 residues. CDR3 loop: CASSSLQGRGETQYF. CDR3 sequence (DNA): TGTGCCAGCAGCTCACTACAGGGGCGCGGAGAGACCCAGTACTTC.

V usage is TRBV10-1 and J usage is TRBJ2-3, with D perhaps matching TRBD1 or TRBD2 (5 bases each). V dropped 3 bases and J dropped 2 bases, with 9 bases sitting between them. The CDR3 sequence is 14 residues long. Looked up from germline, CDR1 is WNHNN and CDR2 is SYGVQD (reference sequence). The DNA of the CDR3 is TGCGCCAGCAGTGACGTCGGGGCCACAGATACGCAGTATTTT. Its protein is CASSDVGATDTQYF.

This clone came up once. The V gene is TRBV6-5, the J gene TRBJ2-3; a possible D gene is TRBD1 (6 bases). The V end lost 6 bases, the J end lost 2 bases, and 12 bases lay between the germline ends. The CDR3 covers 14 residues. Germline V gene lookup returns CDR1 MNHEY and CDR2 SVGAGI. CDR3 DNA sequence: TGTGCCAGCAGACAGGGATCCCCCACAGATACGCAGTATTTT. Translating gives CASRQGSPTDTQYF.

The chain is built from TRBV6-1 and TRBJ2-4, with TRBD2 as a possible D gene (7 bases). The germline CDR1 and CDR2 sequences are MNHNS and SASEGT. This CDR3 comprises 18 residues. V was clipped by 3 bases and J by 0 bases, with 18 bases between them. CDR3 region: CASSDPGRGALAKNIQYF. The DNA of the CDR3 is TGTGCCAGCAGTGATCCTGGGAGGGGGGCCTTAGCCAAAAACATTCAGTACTTC.

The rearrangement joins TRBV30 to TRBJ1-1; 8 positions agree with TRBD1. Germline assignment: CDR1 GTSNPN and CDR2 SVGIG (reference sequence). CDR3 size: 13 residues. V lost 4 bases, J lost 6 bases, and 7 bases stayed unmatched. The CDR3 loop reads CAWNKLQGAEAFF. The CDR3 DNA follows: TGTGCCTGGAACAAATTACAGGGGGCTGAAGCTTTCTTT.

This CDR3 is CAWKGKSKETQYF. The CDR3 nucleotides read TGTGCCTGGAAGGGCAAAAGTAAGGAGACCCAGTACTTC. The chain joins TRBV30 to TRBJ2-5, with D uncertain. V lost 4 bases and J lost 5, with 14 bases in between. CDR1 and CDR2 (germline): GTSNPN, SVGIG (reference sequence). The CDR3 is made up of 13 amino acids.

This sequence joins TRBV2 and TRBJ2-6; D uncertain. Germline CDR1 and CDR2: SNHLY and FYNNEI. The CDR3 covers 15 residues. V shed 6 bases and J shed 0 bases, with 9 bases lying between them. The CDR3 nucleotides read TGTGCCAGCAGGGAAACACTCTCTGGGGCCAACGTCCTGACTTTC. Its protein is CASRETLSGANVLTF.

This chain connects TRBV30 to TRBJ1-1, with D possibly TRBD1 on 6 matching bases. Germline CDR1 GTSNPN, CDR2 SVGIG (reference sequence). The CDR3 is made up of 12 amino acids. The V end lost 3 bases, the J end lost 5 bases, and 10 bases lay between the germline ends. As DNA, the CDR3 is TGTGCCTGGAGGGAAACAGGGACTGAAGCTTTCTTT. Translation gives CAWRETGTEAFF.

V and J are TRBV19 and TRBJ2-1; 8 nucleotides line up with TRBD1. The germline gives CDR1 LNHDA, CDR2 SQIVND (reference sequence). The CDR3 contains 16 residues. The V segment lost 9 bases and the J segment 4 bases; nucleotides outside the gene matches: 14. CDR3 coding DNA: TGTGCCAGCAGCAACCCGGGACAGGCCTCTTACAATGAGCAGTTCTTC. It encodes CASSNPGQASYNEQFF. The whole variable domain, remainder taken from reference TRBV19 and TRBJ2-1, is DGGITQSPKYLFRKEGQNVTLSCEQNLNHDAMYWYRQDPGQGLRLIYYSQIVNDFQKGDIAEGYSVSREKKESFPLTVTSAQKNPTAFYLCASSNPGQASYNEQFFGPGTRLTVL.

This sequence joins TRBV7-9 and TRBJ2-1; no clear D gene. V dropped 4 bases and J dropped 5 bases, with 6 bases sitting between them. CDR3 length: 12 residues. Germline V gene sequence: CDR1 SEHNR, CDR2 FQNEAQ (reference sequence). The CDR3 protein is CASSSTDNEQFF. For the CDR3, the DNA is TGTGCCAGCAGCTCGACTGACAATGAGCAGTTCTTC.